Below, 20 T cell receptor beta chains from the same sample are listed, as sequenced in a study of blood T cell repertoires in COVID-19. Profiling relied on immunoSEQ multiplex PCR, and the TCRdb table lists in-frame clones only, not all of them. The sample has about 160,000 clones; less than 90% are singletons. Input material: PBMCs or T cells enriched from blood (not recorded which). The receptors shown here come from a woman in her fifties or sixties who had recovered from COVID-19.

This clone was recorded once. The chain joins TRBV24-1 to TRBJ2-5, with 9 bases that match TRBD1. CDR3 size: 15 residues. The J segment lost 6 bases and the V segment lost 3 bases, leaving 7 bases of the junction unmatched. Germline V CDR1 and CDR2: KGHDR, SFDVKD. CDR3 sequence: CATSDTTGGTQTQYF. CDR3 DNA: TGTGCCACCAGTGATACGACAGGGGGAACGCAGACCCAGTACTTC.

The rearrangement uses TRBV21-1 and TRBJ2-1; the table's D call TRBD1 went unverified against the DNA. TRBV21-1 is listed as a pseudogene. The CDR3 runs to 13 residues. This CDR3 reads CASGQGRYNEQFF. CDR3 nucleotides: TGTGCCAGCGGACAGGGAAGGTACAATGAGCAGTTCTTC.

The chain carries TRBV6-5 and TRBJ2-1, with 7 bases that match TRBD1. V was pared by 5 bases and J by 3 bases, with 7 bases of the junction left unmatched. Germline V gives CDR1 MNHEY, CDR2 SVGAGI. The CDR3 extends over 15 amino acids. The CDR3 coding sequence is TGTGCCAGCAGTCTCACCGGGACAGTCTACAATGAGCAGTTCTTC. Its translation is CASSLTGTVYNEQFF.

The chain combines TRBV7-3 with TRBJ1-1; D unresolved. The germline CDR1 and CDR2 sequences are SGHTA and FQGTGA. V was shortened by 0 bases and J by 8 bases, with 13 bases between the two germline ends. The length of the CDR3 is 14 residues. Written as DNA, the CDR3 is TGTGCCAGCAGCTTAACGGTGGTGGCCAGAGAAGCTTTCTTT. Translated, it gives CASSLTVVAREAFF.

The chain couples TRBV11-3 to TRBJ1-3, with unresolved D. The CDR3 spans 15 residues. V lost 1 base to trimming and J lost 0 bases, with 7 bases between them. Germline CDR1 reads SGHNT; CDR2 reads YENEEA. The CDR3 here is CASSLGRSSGNTIYF. As DNA, the CDR3 is TGTGCCAGCAGCTTAGGCAGGTCCTCTGGAAACACCATATATTTT.

This clone was detected only once. V usage is TRBV6-5 and J usage is TRBJ2-7, with 13 bases aligning to TRBD2. The CDR3 totals 14 residues. In germline, CDR1 is MNHEY, CDR2 SVGAGI. Trimming took 6 bases from V and 5 from J; bases not matched to a gene: 4. Here the CDR3 DNA reads TGTGCCAGCAGCCGACTAGCGGGAGGAGACGAGCAGTACTTC. It specifies CASSRLAGGDEQYF.

This clone was observed a few times. The chain joins TRBV28 to TRBJ1-4, with D unclear. CDR1 is MDHEN and CDR2 is SYDVKM in the germline V gene. With 4 bases removed from V and 4 bases from J, the gap between germline ends came to 16 bases. The CDR3 runs 16 residues. The CDR3 nucleotides are TGTGCCAGCAGTTGGCAAATGGGAGATGGTAATGAAAAACTGTTTTTT. The encoded protein is CASSWQMGDGNEKLFF.

V and J are TRBV28 and TRBJ2-1; the match to TRBD1 covers 10 bases. Per germline, CDR1 MDHEN and CDR2 SYDVKM. There are 13 residues in the CDR3. After removal of 6 bases from V and 10 bases from J, the junction contained 6 bases not matched to a gene. As DNA, the CDR3 is TGTGCCAGCAGCCGGGACAGGGGATGGGAGCAGTTCTTC. Translated: CASSRDRGWEQFF.

The chain employs TRBV6-1 and TRBJ1-6; unclear D gene. The CDR3 sequence is 15 residues long. Trimming cost V 2 bases and J 9 bases, with 14 bases left between them. The V gene's germline CDR1 is MNHNS and CDR2 SASEGT. The CDR3 spells CASSERGSRSSPLHF. The CDR3, as DNA: TGTGCCAGCAGTGAACGCGGGAGTCGGAGTTCACCCCTCCACTTT.

This clone was seen just once. V is TRBV19 and J is TRBJ1-5, with D perhaps matching TRBD1 (5 bases). Trimming cost V 9 bases and J 7 bases, with 16 bases left between them. Germline-derived CDR1 and CDR2 are LNHDA and SQIVND (reference sequence). The CDR3 is 13 amino acids. The CDR3 here is CASGGIKGQPQHF. CDR3 bases: TGTGCCAGCGGTGGGATTAAGGGGCAGCCCCAGCATTTT. Full variable domain (missing parts from reference TRBV19 and TRBJ1-5): DGGITQSPKYLFRKEGQNVTLSCEQNLNHDAMYWYRQDPGQGLRLIYYSQIVNDFQKGDIAEGYSVSREKKESFPLTVTSAQKNPTAFYLCASGGIKGQPQHFGDGTRLSIL.

This sequence joins TRBV18 and TRBJ2-3, with TRBD2 matching 10 bases. The junction had 5 bases not matched to a gene; V was cut back by 7 bases and J by 4 bases. CDR3 size: 14 residues. The V gene's germline CDR1 is KGHSH and CDR2 LQKENI. DNA of the CDR3: TGTGCCAGCTGCCTAGCGGGAGCGGCAGATACGCAGTATTTT. Protein: CASCLAGAADTQYF. Full variable domain (outside the CDR3, taken from reference TRBV18 and TRBJ2-3): NAGVMQNPRHLVRRRGQEARLRCSPMKGHSHVYWYRQLPEEGLKFMVYLQKENIIDESGMPKERFSAEFPKEGPSILRIQQVVRGDSAAYFCASCLAGAADTQYFGPGTRLTVL.

The chain carries TRBV5-1 and TRBJ2-3, with 9 bases matching TRBD1. The CDR3 loop spans 14 amino acids. V was pared by 4 bases and J by 3 bases, with 3 bases of the junction left unmatched. Per germline, CDR1 SGHRS and CDR2 YFSETQ. The CDR3 region has the DNA TGCGCCAGCAGCCCCGACAGGGGGACAGATACGCAGTATTTT. It yields the protein CASSPDRGTDTQYF.

The chain uses TRBV5-6 and TRBJ2-7; 9 bases line up with TRBD2. Unmatched junction bases numbered 2, after V lost 2 bases and J lost 2 bases. The CDR3 has 14 residues. Germline CDR1 SGHDT, CDR2 YYEEEE. CDR3 region: CASSLASGAYEQYF. CDR3 DNA: TGTGCCAGCAGCTTAGCTAGCGGGGCCTACGAGCAGTACTTC.

The V gene is TRBV5-1, the J gene TRBJ2-7, with 10 bases matching TRBD1. After removal of 0 bases from V and 1 base from J, the junction contained 7 bases not matched to a gene. Looked up from germline, CDR1 is SGHRS and CDR2 is YFSETQ. The CDR3 spans 17 residues. In DNA, the CDR3 is TGCGCCAGCAGCTTGGCCCTCCGGGACAGGGGATCCTACGAGCAGTACTTC. This codes for CASSLALRDRGSYEQYF.

The chain employs TRBV18 and TRBJ2-7; D is perhaps TRBD2 (6 bases). There are 15 residues in the CDR3. Germline V CDR1 and CDR2: KGHSH, LQKENI. Between the trimmed V and J ends, which lost 2 bases and 0 bases, there was a span of 11 bases. The CDR3: CASSPTGVSSYEQYF. The CDR3 DNA sequence: TGTGCCAGCTCACCAACGGGGGTCAGCTCCTACGAGCAGTACTTC.

The J gene is TRBJ1-1, the V gene TRBV19; the D gene is possibly TRBD1 (6 bases). The CDR3 covers 12 residues. With 3 bases removed from V and 8 bases from J, the gap between germline ends came to 10 bases. CDR1 LNHDA and CDR2 SQIVND come from the germline V gene (reference sequence). As DNA, the CDR3 is TGTGCCAGTAGTATGTACAGGGCGGAAGCTTTCTTT. Translation gives CASSMYRAEAFF.

This sequence joins TRBV18 and TRBJ2-4, with D possibly matching TRBD1 (5 bases). The V end lost 0 bases, the J end lost 0 bases, and 9 bases lay between the germline ends. CDR3 size: 16 residues. The germline V gene encodes CDR1 KGHSH and CDR2 LQKENI. CDR3 DNA sequence: TGTGCCAGCTCACCACCTCGCAGGGAAGCCAAAAACATTCAGTACTTC. Translating gives CASSPPRREAKNIQYF.

The chain uses TRBV19 and TRBJ2-7; a weak D match, TRBD1 (7 bases). Trimming left V 6 bases short and J 5 bases short, with 14 bases between. CDR1 is LNHDA and CDR2 is SQIVND in the germline V gene (reference sequence). The CDR3 consists of 13 residues. CDR3 protein: CASRPRGVNEQYF. The CDR3, as DNA: TGTGCCAGTAGACCCAGGGGGGTCAACGAGCAGTACTTC. The full variable domain, in which reference TRBV19 and TRBJ2-7 provide the parts outside the CDR3, is DGGITQSPKYLFRKEGQNVTLSCEQNLNHDAMYWYRQDPGQGLRLIYYSQIVNDFQKGDIAEGYSVSREKKESFPLTVTSAQKNPTAFYLCASRPRGVNEQYFGPGTRLTVT.

The chain recombines TRBV4-2 with TRBJ2-5, with 7 bases that match TRBD1. Germline V gene lookup returns CDR1 LGHNA and CDR2 YNFKEQ. The CDR3 runs to 15 residues. The junction had 5 bases not matched to a gene; V was cut back by 0 bases and J by 4 bases. CDR3 DNA: TGTGCCAGCAGCCAAGATGAGGACAGGCCAGAGACCCAGTACTTC. It is translated as CASSQDEDRPETQYF.

V usage is TRBV28 and J usage is TRBJ1-5, with unresolved D. The CDR3 runs to 15 residues. The germline V gene encodes CDR1 MDHEN and CDR2 SYDVKM. Trimming cost V 5 bases and J 9 bases, with 20 bases left between them. CDR3 bases: TGTGCCAGCAGTCCCCGGGTGGCCCCAATTGGGCCCCAGCATTTT. Translation: CASSPRVAPIGPQHF.